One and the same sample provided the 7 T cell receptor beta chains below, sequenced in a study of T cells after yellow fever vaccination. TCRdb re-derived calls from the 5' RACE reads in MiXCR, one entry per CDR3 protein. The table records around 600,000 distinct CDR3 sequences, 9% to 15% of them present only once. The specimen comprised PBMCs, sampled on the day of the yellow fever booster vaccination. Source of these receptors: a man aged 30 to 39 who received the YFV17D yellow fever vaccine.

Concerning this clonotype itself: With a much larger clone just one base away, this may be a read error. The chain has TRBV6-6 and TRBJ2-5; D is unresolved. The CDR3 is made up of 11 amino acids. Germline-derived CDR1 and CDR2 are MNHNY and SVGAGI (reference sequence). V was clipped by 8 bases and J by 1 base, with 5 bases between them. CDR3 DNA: TGTGCCAGCGGTGCCCAAGAGACCCAGTACTTC. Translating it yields CASGAQETQYF.

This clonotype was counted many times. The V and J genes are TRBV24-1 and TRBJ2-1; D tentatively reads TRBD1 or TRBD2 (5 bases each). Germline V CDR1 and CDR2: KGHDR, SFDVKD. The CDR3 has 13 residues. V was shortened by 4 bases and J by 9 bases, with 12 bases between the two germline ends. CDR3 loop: CATSDASRAEQFF. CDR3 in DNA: TGTGCCACCAGTGACGCTAGCAGGGCTGAGCAGTTCTTC.

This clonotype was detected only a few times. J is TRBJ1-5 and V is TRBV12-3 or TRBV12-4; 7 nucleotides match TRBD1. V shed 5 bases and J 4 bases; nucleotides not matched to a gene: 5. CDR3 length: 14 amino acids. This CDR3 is CASSPRQGNQPQHF. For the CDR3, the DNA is TGTGCCAGCAGTCCGCGACAGGGAAATCAGCCCCAGCATTTT.

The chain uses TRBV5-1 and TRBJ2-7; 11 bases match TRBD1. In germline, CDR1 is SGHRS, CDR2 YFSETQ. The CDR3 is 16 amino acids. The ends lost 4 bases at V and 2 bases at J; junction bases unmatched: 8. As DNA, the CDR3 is TGCGCCAGCAGCCTCACGCCGGGACAGGGGGCCTACGAGCAGTACTTC. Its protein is CASSLTPGQGAYEQYF.

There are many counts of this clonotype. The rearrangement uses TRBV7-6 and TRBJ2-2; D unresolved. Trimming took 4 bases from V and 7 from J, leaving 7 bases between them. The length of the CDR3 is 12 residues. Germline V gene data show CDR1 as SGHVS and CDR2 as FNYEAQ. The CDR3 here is CASSSSVGELFF. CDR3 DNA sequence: TGTGCCAGCAGCTCGTCCGTCGGGGAGCTGTTTTTT.

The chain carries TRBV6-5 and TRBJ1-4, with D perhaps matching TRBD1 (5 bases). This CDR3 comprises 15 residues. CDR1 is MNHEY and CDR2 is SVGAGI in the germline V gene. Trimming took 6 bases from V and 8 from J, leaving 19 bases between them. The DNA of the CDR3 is TGTGCCAGCAGCCCCCGGAGGGGTTTCGGGGAAAAACTGTTTTTT. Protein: CASSPRRGFGEKLFF.

In DNA, the CDR3 is TGTGCCAGCAGCGTAGAGGGGGGCGGAGATACGCAGTATTTT. Translating it yields CASSVEGGGDTQYF. The chain has TRBV9 and TRBJ2-3; D could derive from TRBD1 or TRBD2 (6 bases each). The CDR3 length is 14 residues. Germline values: CDR1 SGDLS, CDR2 YYNGEE. Trimming stripped 0 bases from V and 5 bases from J, with 10 bases between.